These 18 T cell receptor beta chains came from one sample sequenced in a study of shared clonotypes between healthy human individuals. Measured with immunoSEQ multiplex PCR; TCRdb has only the in-frame clones, and not every one. The sample records about 2.3 million clones, 85% to 95% being singletons. Sequenced: naive CD4+ T cells from PBMCs. Subset defined: CD45RA+ positively selected. These receptors were obtained from a man between 18 and 35 years old in good health. Some clones in this sample may be carry-over from other donors' samples.

This clone came up once. V gene TRBV25-1 combines with J gene TRBJ2-6, with 10 bases aligning to TRBD2. The V gene's germline CDR1 is MGHDK and CDR2 SYGVNS. V lost 3 bases and J lost 4; bases outside the gene matches: 6. The CDR3 covers 17 residues. The CDR3 nucleotides read TGTGCCAGCAGTGACGGACTAGCGGTGGACGGGGCCAACGTCCTGACTTTC. Translated, it gives CASSDGLAVDGANVLTF.

This sequence joins TRBV6-5 and TRBJ1-4; weak D call: TRBD1 (5 bases). The V and J ends lost 8 bases and 7 bases respectively, with 14 bases between them. Germline V gene lookup returns CDR1 MNHEY and CDR2 SVGAGI. This CDR3 comprises 13 residues. The CDR3 region is CASSYRSAEKLFF. CDR3 sequence (DNA): TGTGCCAGCTCCTACAGGAGCGCTGAAAAACTGTTTTTT.

The chain joins TRBV15 to TRBJ2-1, with TRBD2 matching over 13 bases. CDR1 and CDR2 (germline): LNHNV, YYDKDF (reference sequence). CDR3 size: 17 residues. V lost 0 bases and J lost 7; bases outside the gene matches: 6. CDR3 DNA sequence: TGTGCCACCAGCAGAGATAAGGGACTAGCGGGATATAATGAGCAGTTCTTC. This sequence encodes CATSRDKGLAGYNEQFF.

A remark on this clone: Within the sample, other DNA sequences also encode this same CDR3. The chain links TRBV2 to TRBJ2-1; D remains unclear. V gave up 5 bases and J gave up 4 bases, with 3 bases separating them. Germline V CDR1 and CDR2: SNHLY, FYNNEI. The CDR3 is 11 amino acids. The CDR3 loop is CASSRYNEQFF. Here the CDR3 DNA reads TGTGCCAGCAGTAGATACAATGAGCAGTTCTTC. The variable domain in full, with the rest retrieved from reference TRBV2 and TRBJ2-1, is EPEVTQTPSHQVTQMGQEVILRCVPISNHLYFYWYRQILGQKVEFLVSFYNNEISEKSEIFDDQFSVERPDGSNFTLKIRSTKLEDSAMYFCASSRYNEQFFGPGTRLTVL.

In the case of this clone: The sample carries other DNA sequences with the same CDR3. This rearrangement joins TRBV7-9 to TRBJ2-1; 9 positions match TRBD2. The CDR3 extends over 13 amino acids. The junction had 3 bases not matched to a gene; V was cut back by 5 bases and J by 7 bases. CDR1 SEHNR and CDR2 FQNEAQ come from the germline V gene (reference sequence). The CDR3 is CASSLAGGNEQFF. The CDR3 DNA reads TGTGCCAGCAGCCTTGCGGGGGGGAATGAGCAGTTCTTC.

V is TRBV4-2 and J is TRBJ2-1, with TRBD2 identical over 11 bases. V was pared by 4 bases and J by 2 bases, with 7 bases of the junction left unmatched. The CDR3 totals 17 residues. The germline V gene has CDR1 LGHNA and CDR2 YNFKEQ. CDR3 coding DNA: TGTGCCAGCAGCCCATACCCGGGACTAGCGGCCTACAATGAGCAGTTCTTC. This gives the protein CASSPYPGLAAYNEQFF.

The J gene is TRBJ1-1, the V gene TRBV19, with D maybe TRBD1 (5 bases). This CDR3 comprises 13 residues. The ends were cut back, 7 bases at V and 2 bases at J, with 11 bases in the middle. Germline V gives CDR1 LNHDA, CDR2 SQIVND (reference sequence). The chain's CDR3 is CASKRGFNTEAFF. The CDR3 DNA sequence: TGTGCCAGTAAGAGGGGTTTTAACACTGAAGCTTTCTTT.

This clone was counted once. The chain couples TRBV7-2 to TRBJ2-3; no definite D call. CDR1 and CDR2 (germline): SGHTA, FQGNSA. V lost 6 bases and J lost 4, with 14 bases in between. This CDR3 contains 14 residues. CDR3 sequence reads: CASRVTSHSDTQYF. The CDR3 DNA sequence: TGTGCCAGCAGGGTGACATCTCACTCAGATACGCAGTATTTT.

The chain joins TRBV2 to TRBJ1-1, with unresolved D. Trimming took off 6 bases at V and 4 bases at J, with 6 bases between the two ends. This CDR3 spans 11 amino acids. Germline loops: CDR1 SNHLY, CDR2 FYNNEI. CDR3 residues: CASREGTEAFF. In DNA, the CDR3 is TGTGCCAGCAGGGAGGGCACTGAAGCTTTCTTT.

The chain employs TRBV27 and TRBJ2-5, with D perhaps matching TRBD2 (6 bases). The CDR3 consists of 14 residues. The ends were cut back, 5 bases at V and 4 bases at J, with 14 bases in the middle. The germline CDR1 and CDR2 sequences are MNHEY and SMNVEV (reference sequence). The CDR3, as DNA: TGTGCCAGCAGTCCGACTAGTTCTGGAGAGACCCAGTACTTC. Encoded protein: CASSPTSSGETQYF.

Concerning this clone itself: The same CDR3 arises from other DNA sequences in this sample as well. The chain is built from TRBV7-2 and TRBJ2-3; D is unresolved. In germline, CDR1 is SGHTA, CDR2 FQGNSA. The V and J ends lost 3 bases and 2 bases respectively, with 9 bases between them. The CDR3 totals 14 residues. The CDR3 protein is CASSLVRNTDTQYF. DNA of the CDR3: TGTGCCAGCAGCTTGGTGAGGAACACAGATACGCAGTATTTT.

Turning to this clone: At the DNA level, this CDR3 is encoded by other sequences in the same sample as well. The chain combines TRBV6-6 with TRBJ2-2; D perhaps matches TRBD1 (6 bases). Between the trimmed V and J ends, which lost 6 bases and 1 base, there was a span of 9 bases. The CDR3 has 14 amino acids. Germline V gene sequence: CDR1 MNHNY, CDR2 SVGAGI (reference sequence). This CDR3 is CASRDRRNTGELFF. The DNA of the CDR3 is TGTGCCAGCAGAGACAGGCGGAACACCGGGGAGCTGTTTTTT.

This clone was found a few times. Within the sample, other DNA sequences also encode this same CDR3. The V gene is TRBV28, the J gene TRBJ1-2, with 10 positions matching TRBD1. The germline V gene has CDR1 MDHEN and CDR2 SYDVKM. The CDR3 contains 12 residues. V lost 5 bases, J lost 8 bases, and 2 bases stayed unmatched. The CDR3 DNA reads TGTGCCAGCAGTGACAGGGGGCTGGGCTACACCTTC. The encoded protein is CASSDRGLGYTF.

V gene TRBV2 combines with J gene TRBJ1-4; a possible D gene is TRBD1 (6 bases). V lost 6 bases to trimming and J lost 1 base, with 21 bases between them. The CDR3 is 18 amino acids. Germline V gene data show CDR1 as SNHLY and CDR2 as FYNNEI. CDR3 DNA: TGTGCCAGCAGGGACGTGAGTCTGGGGGCCCAAACTAATGAAAAACTGTTTTTT. This translates into CASRDVSLGAQTNEKLFF.

The chain employs TRBV6-6 and TRBJ2-5, with a tentative D call TRBD1 (5 bases). V lost 6 bases and J lost 7, with 18 bases in between. This CDR3 contains 14 residues. Germline V gene data show CDR1 as MNHNY and CDR2 as SVGAGI (reference sequence). The CDR3 reads CASSLRLGEGTQYF. CDR3 nucleotide sequence: TGTGCCAGCAGCCTCCGTTTAGGGGAAGGGACCCAGTACTTC.

The chain is built from TRBV25-1 and TRBJ1-3, with no clear D. The germline CDR1 and CDR2 sequences are MGHDK and SYGVNS. CDR3 length: 17 residues. The V end lost 1 base, the J end lost 0 bases, and 13 bases lay between the germline ends. The CDR3 DNA reads TGTGCCAGCAGTGAATCCCCAGACCGGAACTCTGGAAACACCATATATTTT. Its protein product is CASSESPDRNSGNTIYF.

The V and J genes are TRBV25-1 and TRBJ2-3, with 7 bases fitting TRBD2. Trimming took 6 bases from V and 0 from J; bases not matched to a gene: 3. CDR3 size: 14 residues. CDR1 is MGHDK and CDR2 is SYGVNS in the germline V gene. Here the CDR3 reads CASRGGLSTDTQYF. The CDR3 DNA is TGTGCCAGCAGGGGGGGGTTGAGCACAGATACGCAGTATTTT.

The chain has TRBV28 and TRBJ2-7; 14 nucleotides match TRBD2. The CDR3 length is 15 residues. Germline V gives CDR1 MDHEN, CDR2 SYDVKM. The junction had 4 bases not matched to a gene; V was cut back by 6 bases and J by 3 bases. CDR3 loop: CASSRGTSGSYEQYF. CDR3 in DNA: TGTGCCAGCAGCCGCGGGACTAGCGGGAGCTACGAGCAGTACTTC.